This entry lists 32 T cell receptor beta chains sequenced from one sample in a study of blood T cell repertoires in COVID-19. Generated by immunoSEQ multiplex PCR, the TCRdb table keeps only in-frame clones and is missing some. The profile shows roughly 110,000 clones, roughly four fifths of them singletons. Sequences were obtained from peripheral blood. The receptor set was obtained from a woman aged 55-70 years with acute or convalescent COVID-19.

The CDR3 is CASSKQGLVVFF. The CDR3 DNA reads as TGTGCCAGCAGTAAACAGGGGCTGGTGGTGTTTTTT. This chain uses TRBV14 with TRBJ1-4; 7 bases match TRBD1. Per germline, CDR1 SGHDN and CDR2 FVKESK. Unmatched junction bases numbered 10, after V lost 6 bases and J lost 15 bases. CDR3 length: 12 amino acids.

The CDR3 coding sequence is TGTGCCAGCAGCCAAGGGATTTATGAGGGCGAGCAGTACTTC. As protein: CASSQGIYEGEQYF. The J gene is TRBJ2-7, the V gene TRBV3-1 (or the pseudogene TRBV3-2); D may be TRBD2 (5 bases). Germline-derived CDR1 and CDR2 are LGHDT and YNNKEL (reference sequence). Trimming removed 1 base at V and 6 bases at J, with 13 bases between. The CDR3 loop spans 14 amino acids.

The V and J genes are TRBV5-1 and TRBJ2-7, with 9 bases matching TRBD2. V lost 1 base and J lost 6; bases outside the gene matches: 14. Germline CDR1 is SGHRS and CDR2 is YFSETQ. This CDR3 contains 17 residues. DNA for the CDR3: TGCGCCAGCAGCTTGTTACTAGCGGGTGGTGGTGGCGGCGAGCAGTACTTC. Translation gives CASSLLLAGGGGGEQYF.

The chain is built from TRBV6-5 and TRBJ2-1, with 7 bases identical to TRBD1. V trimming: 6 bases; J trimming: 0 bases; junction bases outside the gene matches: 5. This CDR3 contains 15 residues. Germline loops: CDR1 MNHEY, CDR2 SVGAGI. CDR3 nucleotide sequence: TGTGCCAGCAGGCGGAGACAGGGCTCCTACAATGAGCAGTTCTTC. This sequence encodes CASRRRQGSYNEQFF.

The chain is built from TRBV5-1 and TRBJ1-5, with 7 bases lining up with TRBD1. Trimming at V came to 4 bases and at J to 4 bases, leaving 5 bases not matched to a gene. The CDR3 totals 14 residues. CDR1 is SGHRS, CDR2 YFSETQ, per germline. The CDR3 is CASSPGQLNQPQHF. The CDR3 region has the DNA TGCGCCAGCAGCCCGGGACAGTTAAATCAGCCCCAGCATTTT.

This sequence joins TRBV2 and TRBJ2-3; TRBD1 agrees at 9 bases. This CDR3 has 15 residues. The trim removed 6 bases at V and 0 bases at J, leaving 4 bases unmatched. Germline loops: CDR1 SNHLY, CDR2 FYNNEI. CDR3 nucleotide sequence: TGTGCCAGCAGCCGACAGGGGGGAAGCACAGATACGCAGTATTTT. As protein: CASSRQGGSTDTQYF.

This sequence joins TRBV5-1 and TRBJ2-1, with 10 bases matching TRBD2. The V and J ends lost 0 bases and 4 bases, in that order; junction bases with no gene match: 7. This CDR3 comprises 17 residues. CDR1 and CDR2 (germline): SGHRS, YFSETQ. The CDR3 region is CASSLGGWTSGYNEQFF. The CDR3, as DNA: TGCGCCAGCAGCTTGGGTGGTTGGACTAGCGGATACAATGAGCAGTTCTTC.

The DNA of the CDR3 is TGTGCCATCAGTGAGGTTGGCAGGGGGCAGGGCGAGCAGTACTTC. Translating it yields CAISEVGRGQGEQYF. The V gene is TRBV10-3, the J gene TRBJ2-7; TRBD1 agrees at 8 bases. Germline CDR1 and CDR2: ENHRY and SYGVKD. The J segment lost 6 bases and the V segment lost 2 bases, leaving 9 bases of the junction unmatched. This CDR3 spans 15 amino acids.

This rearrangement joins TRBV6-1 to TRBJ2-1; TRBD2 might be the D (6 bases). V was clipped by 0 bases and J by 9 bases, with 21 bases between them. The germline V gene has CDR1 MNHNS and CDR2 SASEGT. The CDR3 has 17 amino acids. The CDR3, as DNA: TGTGCCAGCAGTGAAGCGCTTCATACGGTCGGGGGTGCTGAGCAGTTCTTC. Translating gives CASSEALHTVGGAEQFF.

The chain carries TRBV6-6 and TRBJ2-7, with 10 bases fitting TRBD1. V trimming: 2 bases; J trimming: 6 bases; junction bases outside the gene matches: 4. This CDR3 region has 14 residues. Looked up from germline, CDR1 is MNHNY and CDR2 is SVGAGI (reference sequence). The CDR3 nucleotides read TGTGCCAGCAGTTACGGGACAGGGGTTTCCGAGCAGTACTTC. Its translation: CASSYGTGVSEQYF.

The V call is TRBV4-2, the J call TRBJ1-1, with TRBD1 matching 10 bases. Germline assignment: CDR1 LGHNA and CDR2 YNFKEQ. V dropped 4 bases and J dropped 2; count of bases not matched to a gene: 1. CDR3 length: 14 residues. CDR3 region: CASSRTGGNTEAFF. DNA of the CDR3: TGTGCCAGCAGCCGGACAGGGGGAAACACTGAAGCTTTCTTT.

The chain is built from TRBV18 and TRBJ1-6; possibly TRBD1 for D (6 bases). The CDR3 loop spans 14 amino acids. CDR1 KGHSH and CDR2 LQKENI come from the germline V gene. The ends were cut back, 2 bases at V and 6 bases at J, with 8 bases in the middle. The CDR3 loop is CASSPGQTNSPLHF. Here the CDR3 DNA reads TGTGCCAGCTCACCAGGACAGACTAATTCACCCCTCCACTTT.

The CDR3 spells CASSSQVAGARGQYF. In nucleotides, the CDR3 is TGTGCCAGCAGTTCTCAGGTAGCGGGGGCCCGGGGGCAGTACTTC. V is TRBV6-5 and J is TRBJ2-7, with 9 positions matching TRBD2. The CDR3 loop spans 15 amino acids. V was pared by 4 bases and J by 9 bases, with 13 bases of the junction left unmatched. Germline-derived CDR1 and CDR2 are MNHEY and SVGAGI.

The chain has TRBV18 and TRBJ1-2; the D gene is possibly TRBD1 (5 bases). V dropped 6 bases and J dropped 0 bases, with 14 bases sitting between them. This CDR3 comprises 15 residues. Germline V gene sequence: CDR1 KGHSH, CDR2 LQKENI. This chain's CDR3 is CASSPSPTANYGYTF. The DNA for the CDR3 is TGTGCCAGCTCCCCCTCCCCGACAGCTAACTATGGCTACACCTTC.

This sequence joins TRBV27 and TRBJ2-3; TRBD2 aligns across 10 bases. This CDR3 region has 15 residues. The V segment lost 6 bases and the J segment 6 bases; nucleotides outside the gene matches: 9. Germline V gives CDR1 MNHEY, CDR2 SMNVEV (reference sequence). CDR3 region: CASSRQRGGWDTQYF. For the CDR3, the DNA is TGTGCCAGCAGCCGCCAGCGGGGGGGATGGGATACGCAGTATTTT.

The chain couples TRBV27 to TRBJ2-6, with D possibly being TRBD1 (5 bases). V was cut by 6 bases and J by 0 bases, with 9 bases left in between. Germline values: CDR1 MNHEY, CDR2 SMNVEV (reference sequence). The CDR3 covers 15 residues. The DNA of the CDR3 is TGTGCCAGCAGCCCAGGGAACTCTGGGGCCAACGTCCTGACTTTC. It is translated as CASSPGNSGANVLTF. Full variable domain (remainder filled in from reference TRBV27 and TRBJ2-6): EAQVTQNPRYLITVTGKKLTVTCSQNMNHEYMSWYRQDPGLGLRQIYYSMNVEVTDKGDVPEGYKVSRKEKRNFPLILESPSPNQTSLYFCASSPGNSGANVLTFGAGSRLTVL.

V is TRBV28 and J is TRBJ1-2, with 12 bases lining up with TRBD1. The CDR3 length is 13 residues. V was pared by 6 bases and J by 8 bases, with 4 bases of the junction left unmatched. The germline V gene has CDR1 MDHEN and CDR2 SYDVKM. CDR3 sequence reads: CASRGQGARGYTF. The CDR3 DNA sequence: TGTGCCAGCAGGGGACAGGGGGCGAGGGGCTACACCTTC.

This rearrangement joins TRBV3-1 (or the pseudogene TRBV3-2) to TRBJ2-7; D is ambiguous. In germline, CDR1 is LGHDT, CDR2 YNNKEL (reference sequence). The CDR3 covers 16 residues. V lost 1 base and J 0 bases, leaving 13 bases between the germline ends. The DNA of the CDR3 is TGTGCCAGCAGCCAAGGCGTTGGAGTTTACTCCTACGAGCAGTACTTC. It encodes CASSQGVGVYSYEQYF.

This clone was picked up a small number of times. The CDR3 DNA follows: TGTGCCTGGGCAGGGGATTTGAAACTGTTTTTT. This sequence encodes CAWAGDLKLFF. The chain couples TRBV30 to TRBJ1-4; the D gene is possibly TRBD1 (6 bases). Trimming took 5 bases from V and 11 from J, leaving 12 bases between them. The CDR3 totals 11 residues. Germline CDR1 is GTSNPN and CDR2 is SVGIG (reference sequence). The complete variable domain, with remaining parts taken from reference TRBV30 and TRBJ1-4, reads SQTIHQWPATLVQPVGSPLSLECTVEGTSNPNLYWYRQAAGRGLQLLFYSVGIGQISSEVPQNLSASRPQDRQFILSSKKLLLSDSGFYLCAWAGDLKLFFGSGTQLSVL.

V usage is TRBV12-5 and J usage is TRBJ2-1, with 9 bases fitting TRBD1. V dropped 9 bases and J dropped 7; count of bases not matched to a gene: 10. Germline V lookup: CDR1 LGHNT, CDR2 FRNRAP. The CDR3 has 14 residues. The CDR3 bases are TGTGCTAGCTGTGCCGGGACAGGGAGTAATGAGCAGTTCTTC. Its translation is CASCAGTGSNEQFF.

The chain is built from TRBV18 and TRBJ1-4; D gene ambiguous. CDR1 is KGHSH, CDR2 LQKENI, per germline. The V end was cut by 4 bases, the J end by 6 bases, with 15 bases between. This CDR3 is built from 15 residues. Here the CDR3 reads CASSQGLGGDEKLFF. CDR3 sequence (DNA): TGTGCCAGCTCACAAGGTCTGGGAGGAGATGAAAAACTGTTTTTT.

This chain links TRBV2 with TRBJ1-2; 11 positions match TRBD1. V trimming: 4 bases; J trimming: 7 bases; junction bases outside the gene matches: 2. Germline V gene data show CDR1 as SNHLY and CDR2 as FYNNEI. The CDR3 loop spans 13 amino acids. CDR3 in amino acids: CASSVGQGGGYTF. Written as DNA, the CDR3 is TGTGCCAGCAGTGTGGGACAGGGGGGTGGCTACACCTTC. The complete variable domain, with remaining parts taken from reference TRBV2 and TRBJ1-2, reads EPEVTQTPSHQVTQMGQEVILRCVPISNHLYFYWYRQILGQKVEFLVSFYNNEISEKSEIFDDQFSVERPDGSNFTLKIRSTKLEDSAMYFCASSVGQGGGYTFGSGTRLTVV.

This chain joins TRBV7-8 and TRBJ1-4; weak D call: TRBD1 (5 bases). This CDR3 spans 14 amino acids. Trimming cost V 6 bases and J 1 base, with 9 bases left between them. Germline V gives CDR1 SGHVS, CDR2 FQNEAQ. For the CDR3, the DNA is TGTGCCAGCAGTTCCAGGGAAACTAATGAAAAACTGTTTTTT. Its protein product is CASSSRETNEKLFF.

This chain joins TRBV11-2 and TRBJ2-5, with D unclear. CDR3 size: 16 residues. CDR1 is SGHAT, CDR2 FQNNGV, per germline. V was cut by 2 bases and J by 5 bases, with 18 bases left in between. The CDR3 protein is CASSLSVTDSLETQYF. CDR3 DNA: TGTGCCAGCAGCTTATCGGTCACTGACTCTTTGGAGACCCAGTACTTC.

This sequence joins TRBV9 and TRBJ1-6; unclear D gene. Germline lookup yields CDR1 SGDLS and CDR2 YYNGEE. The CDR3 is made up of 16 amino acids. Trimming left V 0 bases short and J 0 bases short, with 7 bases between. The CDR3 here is CASSVGPVSYNSPLHF. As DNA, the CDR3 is TGTGCCAGCAGCGTAGGCCCAGTCTCCTATAATTCACCCCTCCACTTT.

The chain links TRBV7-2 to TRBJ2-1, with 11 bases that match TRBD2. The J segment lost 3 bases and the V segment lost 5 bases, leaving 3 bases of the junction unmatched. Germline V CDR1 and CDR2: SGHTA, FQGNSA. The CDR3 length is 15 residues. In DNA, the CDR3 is TGTGCCAGCAGCGGTCTAGCGGGGGGCTACAATGAGCAGTTCTTC. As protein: CASSGLAGGYNEQFF.

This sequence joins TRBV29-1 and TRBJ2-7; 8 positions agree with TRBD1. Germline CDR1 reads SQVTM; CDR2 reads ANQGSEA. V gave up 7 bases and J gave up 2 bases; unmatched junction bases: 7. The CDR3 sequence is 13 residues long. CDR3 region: CSATGQVTYEQYF. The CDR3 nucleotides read TGCAGCGCCACGGGACAGGTTACCTACGAGCAGTACTTC.

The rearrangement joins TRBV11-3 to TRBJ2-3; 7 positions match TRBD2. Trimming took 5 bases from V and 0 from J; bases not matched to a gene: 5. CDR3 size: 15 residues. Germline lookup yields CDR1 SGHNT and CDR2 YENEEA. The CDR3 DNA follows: TGTGCCAGCAGCACGGGACTATCTAGCACAGATACGCAGTATTTT. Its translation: CASSTGLSSTDTQYF.

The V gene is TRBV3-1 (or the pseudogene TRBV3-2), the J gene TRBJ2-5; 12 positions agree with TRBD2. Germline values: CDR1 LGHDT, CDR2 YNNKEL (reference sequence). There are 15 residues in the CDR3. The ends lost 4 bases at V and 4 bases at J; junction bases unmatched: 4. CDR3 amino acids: CASSPMGLAGETQYF. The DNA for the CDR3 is TGTGCCAGCAGCCCCATGGGACTAGCGGGAGAGACCCAGTACTTC.

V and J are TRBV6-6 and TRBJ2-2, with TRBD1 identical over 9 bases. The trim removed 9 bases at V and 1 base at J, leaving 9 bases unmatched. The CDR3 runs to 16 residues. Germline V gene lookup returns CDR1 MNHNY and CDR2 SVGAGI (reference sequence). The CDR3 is CASQYQGQGNTGELFF. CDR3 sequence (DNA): TGTGCCAGTCAGTATCAGGGACAGGGGAACACCGGGGAGCTGTTTTTT.

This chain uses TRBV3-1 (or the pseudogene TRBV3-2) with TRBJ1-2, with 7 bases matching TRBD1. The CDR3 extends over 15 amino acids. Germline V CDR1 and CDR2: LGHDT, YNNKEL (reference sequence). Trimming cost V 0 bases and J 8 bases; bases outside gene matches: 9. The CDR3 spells CASSQDLVAGGGYTF. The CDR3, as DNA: TGTGCCAGCAGCCAAGATCTGGTTGCAGGGGGAGGCTACACCTTC.

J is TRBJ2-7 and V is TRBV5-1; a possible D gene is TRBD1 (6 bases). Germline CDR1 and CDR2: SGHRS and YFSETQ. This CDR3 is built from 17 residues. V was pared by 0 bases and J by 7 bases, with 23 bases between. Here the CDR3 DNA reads TGCGCCAGCAGCTTGGGGACCGGAGTGACAGGCCTGGGGGAGCAGTACTTC. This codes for CASSLGTGVTGLGEQYF.